These 23 T cell receptor beta chains share one sample of origin, sequenced in a study of human T cells and chemical hapten exposure. As for time point: patch test 2, 6 weeks after DPC sensitization. Treatment: therapeutic diphenylcyclopropenone sensitization with weekly scalp DPC. Each CDR3 protein gets one entry after TCRdb re-called the RACE reads with MiXCR. The sample contains some 96,000 distinct CDR3 sequences, about a tenth of which appear only once. The specimen comprised whole blood, sampled in connection with sensitization to the hapten diphenylcyclopropenone (DPC). Receptor source: a woman aged 40 to 49 with alopecia areata. Some clones in this sample may be carry-over from other donors' samples.

This clonotype was seen ten or more times. V usage is TRBV12-3 or TRBV12-4 and J usage is TRBJ2-1, with D perhaps matching TRBD2 (5 bases). CDR3 size: 16 residues. The germline V and J ends were trimmed by 4 bases and 0 bases, with 13 bases remaining between them. CDR3: CASSSRRADSYNEQFF. Written as DNA, the CDR3 is TGTGCCAGCAGTTCCCGAAGAGCGGACTCCTACAATGAGCAGTTCTTC.

This clonotype has only a few counts. The junction departs from germline at one end; a sequencing error may be responsible. The chain combines TRBV7-7 with TRBJ1-2, with 9 bases matching TRBD1. This CDR3 contains 16 residues. Germline assignment: CDR1 SSHAT and CDR2 FNYEAQ (reference sequence). CDR3 region: CASSPDGTGYLYGYTF. The CDR3 DNA is TGTGCTAGCAGCCCAGACGGGACAGGGTACCTCTATGGCTACACCTTC.

In this sample, this clonotype turned up a few times. The chain is built from TRBV5-6 and TRBJ2-4, with D possibly being TRBD1 or TRBD2 (6 bases each). Germline lookup yields CDR1 SGHDT and CDR2 YYEEEE. The CDR3 covers 19 residues. Trimming left V 6 bases short and J 0 bases short, with 25 bases between. As DNA, the CDR3 is TGTGCCAGCACCCGAGAGGGGGGATTAGGCACCTTAGCCAAAAACATTCAGTACTTC. Translation: CASTREGGLGTLAKNIQYF.

The CDR3 nucleotides read TGCGCCAGCAGCCAAGATCGTCCTCCGGGAACCGGGGAGCTGTTTTTT. Translated, it gives CASSQDRPPGTGELFF. V is TRBV4-3 and J is TRBJ2-2; D is perhaps TRBD2 (5 bases). Germline V gives CDR1 LGHNA, CDR2 YSLEER. The V gene lost 0 bases and the J gene lost 5 bases, with 13 bases spanning the gap. The CDR3 length is 16 residues.

This clonotype was detected ten times or more. The CDR3 DNA is TGTGCCAGCAGCTCGCTAGGGACAATACAAGAGACCCAGTACTTC. As protein: CASSSLGTIQETQYF. The V and J genes are TRBV28 and TRBJ2-5; weak D call: TRBD1 (6 bases). The CDR3 loop spans 15 amino acids. The germline V gene has CDR1 MDHEN and CDR2 SYDVKM. Trimming removed 6 bases from V and 2 bases from J, with 16 bases in between.

This clonotype has only a few counts. Here the CDR3 reads CASSLGDYLSTDTQYF. CDR3 in DNA: TGTGCCAGCAGTTTAGGAGACTACCTCAGCACAGATACGCAGTATTTT. V and J are TRBV12-3 or TRBV12-4 and TRBJ2-3, with a tentative D call TRBD2 (5 bases). The CDR3 is 16 amino acids. Trimming stripped 1 base from V and 0 bases from J, with 11 bases between.

Many counts were recorded for this clonotype. This sequence joins TRBV20-1 and TRBJ1-1; weak D call: TRBD1 (6 bases). From germline, CDR1 is DFQATT and CDR2 SNEGSKA (reference sequence). V was shortened by 3 bases and J by 4 bases, with 15 bases between the two germline ends. CDR3 size: 14 residues. CDR3 DNA: TGCAGTGCTAGGATCAGGGGAAGGGGCACTGAAGCTTTCTTT. Protein: CSARIRGRGTEAFF.

The chain is built from TRBV2 and TRBJ1-5; 7 bases map to TRBD1. Germline CDR1 and CDR2: SNHLY and FYNNEI. The V gene end was trimmed by 2 bases and the J gene end by 6 bases; junction bases not matched to a gene: 4. The CDR3 runs to 14 residues. The CDR3 DNA reads TGTGCCAGCAGTGAAAGGGCAGGGGGTCAGCCCCAGCATTTT. This encodes CASSERAGGQPQHF.

This clonotype showed up many times. This rearrangement joins TRBV12-3 or TRBV12-4 to TRBJ1-4, with D perhaps matching TRBD1 (5 bases). Trimming took 5 bases from V and 8 from J, leaving 24 bases between them. The CDR3 is made up of 17 amino acids. CDR3 bases: TGTGCCAGCAGTCACCAGTTGACGCCGGGGACCCGGGAAAAACTGTTTTTT. Protein sequence: CASSHQLTPGTREKLFF.

The sample holds many counts of this clonotype. V usage is TRBV7-9 and J usage is TRBJ2-5, with TRBD2 as a possible D gene (5 bases). Deletions cut 2 bases from V and 4 bases from J, with 14 bases between. The CDR3 loop spans 15 amino acids. Germline V CDR1 and CDR2: SEHNR, FQNEAQ (reference sequence). The CDR3 DNA sequence: TGTGCCAGCAGCTTACCGATAGCGAGGACAGAGACCCAGTACTTC. It translates to CASSLPIARTETQYF.

This clonotype was observed a handful of times. The chain uses TRBV9 and TRBJ1-5; a weak D match, TRBD1 (6 bases). V was trimmed by 0 bases and J by 0 bases, leaving 10 bases between them. CDR3 length: 16 amino acids. Per the germline V gene, CDR1 is SGDLS and CDR2 is YYNGEE. The CDR3 protein is CASSVVGADSNQPQHF. DNA of the CDR3: TGTGCCAGCAGCGTAGTGGGGGCAGATAGCAATCAGCCCCAGCATTTT. The full variable domain, with the rest looked up from reference TRBV9 and TRBJ1-5, is DSGVTQTPKHLITATGQRVTLRCSPRSGDLSVYWYQQSLDQGLQFLIQYYNGEERAKGNILERFSAQQFPDLHSELNLSSLELGDSALYFCASSVVGADSNQPQHFGDGTRLSIL.

In this sample, this clonotype turned up many times. The CDR3 sequence is CASRDSGGIAKNIQYF. The DNA for the CDR3 is TGTGCCAGCAGAGATAGCGGGGGAATAGCCAAAAACATTCAGTACTTC. V and J are TRBV6-2 or TRBV6-3 and TRBJ2-4, with 9 bases that match TRBD2. Germline V gives CDR1 MNHEY, CDR2 SVGEGT. The CDR3 loop spans 16 amino acids. Trimming removed 6 bases from V and 0 bases from J; junction bases left unmatched: 6.

The gene calls are TRBV27 and TRBJ1-5, with D maybe TRBD1 (5 bases). Germline assignment: CDR1 MNHEY and CDR2 SMNVEV (reference sequence). V was cut by 7 bases and J by 1 base, with 17 bases left in between. The CDR3 runs to 16 residues. In DNA, the CDR3 is TGTGCCAGCACCCTATTGGACCGGGACAGCAATCAGCCCCAGCATTTT. Its translation: CASTLLDRDSNQPQHF.

A few counts support this clonotype. This sequence joins TRBV20-1 and TRBJ2-1; 9 bases are a match to TRBD1. Germline loops: CDR1 DFQATT, CDR2 SNEGSKA (reference sequence). Trimming at V came to 5 bases and at J to 3 bases, leaving 11 bases not matched to a gene. This CDR3 is built from 16 residues. The CDR3 nucleotides are TGCAGTGCTGACCCGTCGGGACAGGGTGGCTACAATGAGCAGTTCTTC. This translates into CSADPSGQGGYNEQFF.

This clonotype was observed a few times. V gene TRBV6-2 or TRBV6-3 combines with J gene TRBJ2-7; 10 nucleotides line up with TRBD2. The CDR3 sequence is 17 residues long. After removal of 7 bases from V and 2 bases from J, the junction contained 14 bases not matched to a gene. The germline gives CDR1 MNHEY, CDR2 SVGEGT. CDR3 amino acids: CASTRPDGLAGAYEQYF. The CDR3 region has the DNA TGTGCCAGCACCAGACCCGACGGGCTAGCGGGAGCCTACGAGCAGTACTTC.

This clonotype was counted only a few times. The junction and the germline gene differ at one end; a read error may be behind it. The CDR3 here is CANSQTGGSTGELFF. CDR3 DNA: TGTGCCAACAGTCAGACAGGGGGGAGCACCGGGGAGCTGTTTTTT. The chain employs TRBV6-5 and TRBJ2-2; 9 bases are shared with TRBD1. This CDR3 has 15 amino acids. In germline, CDR1 is MNHEY, CDR2 SVGAGI.

The chain employs TRBV7-2 and TRBJ2-3; 10 positions match TRBD2. Per germline, CDR1 SGHTA and CDR2 FQGNSA. V was clipped by 1 base and J by 4 bases; unmatched bases: 11. This CDR3 contains 18 residues. The CDR3 here is CASSLGYTAGGPADTQYF. The CDR3 DNA is TGTGCCAGCAGCTTAGGCTACACAGCGGGAGGGCCAGCAGATACGCAGTATTTT. Combining the CDR3 with reference TRBV7-2 and TRBJ2-3 gives the whole variable domain GAGVSQSPSNKVTEKGKDVELRCDPISGHTALYWYRQSLGQGLEFLIYFQGNSAPDKSGLPSDRFSAERTGGSVSTLTIQRTQQEDSAVYLCASSLGYTAGGPADTQYFGPGTRLTVL.

There are many counts of this clonotype. This chain connects TRBV6-5 to TRBJ2-7; no clear D. The CDR3 consists of 15 residues. Per germline, CDR1 MNHEY and CDR2 SVGAGI. Between the trimmed V and J ends, which lost 7 bases and 2 bases, there was a span of 18 bases. CDR3 DNA: TGTGCCAGCAACCGATCCCCGACGGGCACCTACGAGCAGTACTTC. Translation gives CASNRSPTGTYEQYF.

This clonotype was seen a few times. The chain carries TRBV18 and TRBJ2-1; D is undetermined. The germline V and J ends were trimmed by 3 bases and 0 bases, with 9 bases remaining between them. CDR1 and CDR2 (germline): KGHSH, LQKENI. This CDR3 has 15 residues. This CDR3 reads CASSPGQSSYNEQFF. The CDR3 region has the DNA TGTGCCAGCTCACCCGGCCAGAGCTCCTACAATGAGCAGTTCTTC.

This clonotype appeared a few times. The chain uses TRBV7-3 and TRBJ1-1, with D possibly TRBD1 on 6 matching bases. The CDR3 loop spans 13 amino acids. Trimming stripped 5 bases from V and 1 base from J, with 8 bases between. In germline, CDR1 is SGHTA, CDR2 FQGTGA. The CDR3, as DNA: TGTGCCAGCAGCCGACAGGCGAACACTGAAGCTTTCTTT. Its translation: CASSRQANTEAFF.

This clonotype has more than one count but fewer than ten. This chain's CDR3 is CASTPPGPGNTIYF. CDR3 coding DNA: TGTGCCAGCACCCCCCCTGGGCCAGGAAACACCATATATTTT. The chain links TRBV28 to TRBJ1-3; D is unclear. The CDR3 loop spans 14 amino acids. V was pared by 7 bases and J by 4 bases, with 14 bases between. CDR1 MDHEN and CDR2 SYDVKM come from the germline V gene.

This clonotype was detected a few times. The J gene is TRBJ2-7, the V gene TRBV6-2 or TRBV6-3; TRBD2 matches at 13 bases. The germline V gene encodes CDR1 MNHEY and CDR2 SVGEGT. After removal of 5 bases from V and 5 bases from J, the junction contained 9 bases not matched to a gene. The CDR3 is 16 residues long. The CDR3 DNA reads TGTGCCAGCAGTGATTCCGGGACTAGCGGGAAGGACGAGCAGTACTTC. Its translation: CASSDSGTSGKDEQYF.

The DNA for the CDR3 is TGTGCCAGCAACGAGTCCGGGGGGGGACGGGCGGATACGCAGTATTTT. Encoded protein: CASNESGGGRADTQYF. This rearrangement joins TRBV28 to TRBJ2-3; 8 bases line up with TRBD2. Germline assignment: CDR1 MDHEN and CDR2 SYDVKM. J lost 6 bases, V lost 7 bases, and 15 bases had no gene match. This CDR3 is 16 amino acids long.